This TCR beta chain derives from a study of tumor-infiltrating lymphocytes in primary liver carcinoma. General study results and limits: Bulk unsorted samples prevented comparison of CD4+ and CD8+ repertoires. Pairs of tumor regions overlapped more than tumor-adjacent and tumor-blood pairs did. Relative to blood, tumors carried a significantly larger fraction of the repertoire in their top 250 clones (p = 0.039).

CDR1 MNHEY and CDR2 SVGAGI come from the germline V gene. CDR3 length: 13 amino acids. Blood RNA came from unsorted whole blood; germline DNA was also extracted. This clonotype was seen once. Its antigen remains unidentified. At one boundary the junction diverges from the germline segment, which might be a read error. The input was 500 ng total RNA; TCR beta cDNA was made from it with a constant-region primer. ARM-PCR, slightly modified, supplied the TCR beta libraries through three nested multiplex PCR rounds. Each of the first two PCR rounds ran approximately 9 cycles with TRBV1-TRBV30 forward and C-beta reverse primers. TCRdb re-called the multiplex PCR reads through MiXCR, storing one row per CDR3 protein. The table shows roughly 330,000 distinct CDR3 sequences, with 65% occurring only once.

V gene TRBV6-5 combines with J gene TRBJ2-5; D is ambiguous. The receptor's source is a man aged 35-49 years with primary liver carcinoma and hepatitis B virus infection. Sequenced: peripheral blood. CDR3 coding DNA: TGTGCCAGCACTTACAGTGTGGGGGAGACCCAGTACTTC. This encodes CASTYSVGETQYF.